These 11 T cell receptor beta chains came from one sample sequenced in a study of T cell changes during pregnancy in multiple sclerosis. The repertoire was sequenced with immunoSEQ multiplex PCR; TCRdb's copy has only in-frame clones and lacks some. This table holds tens of thousands of clones, about 85% found once. The specimen comprised CD4+ T cells from peripheral blood mononuclear cells, sampled in the third trimester of pregnancy. These receptors came from a female donor with multiple sclerosis, enrolled in a pregnancy study.

The chain joins TRBV5-1 to TRBJ2-3; 7 bases are a match to TRBD2. CDR3 length: 17 amino acids. J was trimmed by 4 bases and V by 0 bases; bases with no gene match: 11. Germline V lookup: CDR1 SGHRS, CDR2 YFSETQ. The chain's CDR3 is CASSLEFLADGADTQYF. The CDR3 DNA sequence: TGCGCCAGCAGCTTGGAATTTCTAGCGGATGGGGCAGATACGCAGTATTTT. The full variable domain, completed using reference TRBV5-1 and TRBJ2-3, is KAGVTQTPRYLIKTRGQQVTLSCSPISGHRSVSWYQQTPGQGLQFLFEYFSETQRNKGNFPGRFSGRQFSNSRSEMNVSTLELGDSALYLCASSLEFLADGADTQYFGPGTRLTVL.

The chain joins TRBV7-2 to TRBJ2-2; TRBD1 is a possible D gene (5 bases). CDR1 is SGHTA and CDR2 is FQGNSA in the germline V gene. V was pared by 0 bases and J by 8 bases, with 16 bases between. The CDR3 has 16 amino acids. DNA for the CDR3: TGTGCCAGCAGCTTAGCGGACAACATTAGGAAGGGGGAGCTGTTTTTT. Translation: CASSLADNIRKGELFF.

This chain uses TRBV19 with TRBJ1-5; D is perhaps TRBD1 (5 bases). Looked up from germline, CDR1 is LNHDA and CDR2 is SQIVND (reference sequence). The V end lost 8 bases, the J end lost 4 bases, and 18 bases lay between the germline ends. The CDR3 runs 15 residues. The CDR3 DNA reads as TGTGCCAGTTATGGCGGGGACGGTCGGAATCAGCCCCAGCATTTT. Translated, it gives CASYGGDGRNQPQHF.

In its sample, this clone was seen a few times. This chain connects TRBV6-1 to TRBJ1-6; D not resolved. The V gene's germline CDR1 is MNHNS and CDR2 SASEGT. V shed 8 bases and J shed 9 bases, with 20 bases lying between them. This CDR3 has 15 residues. The CDR3 sequence is CASHGGGVTSSPLHF. The CDR3 DNA follows: TGTGCCAGCCACGGCGGCGGGGTCACGAGTTCACCCCTCCACTTT.

The gene calls are TRBV4-2 and TRBJ2-2, with 8 bases that match TRBD1. The trim removed 1 base at V and 5 bases at J, leaving 3 bases unmatched. The CDR3 has 15 amino acids. Germline CDR1 reads LGHNA; CDR2 reads YNFKEQ. The CDR3 sequence: CASSQVTGGTGELFF. The CDR3, as DNA: TGTGCCAGCAGCCAAGTAACAGGGGGAACCGGGGAGCTGTTTTTT.

The gene calls are TRBV10-3 and TRBJ2-6; 10 nucleotides agree with TRBD1. V gave up 4 bases and J gave up 0 bases; unmatched junction bases: 6. CDR1 is ENHRY, CDR2 SYGVKD, per germline. CDR3 length equals 18 residues. Written as DNA, the CDR3 is TGTGCCATCAGTGCCGGGACAGGGGCCTTCTCTGGGGCCAACGTCCTGACTTTC. Translating it yields CAISAGTGAFSGANVLTF.

In nucleotides, the CDR3 is TGTGCCTGGAGTGTATCCCTGAGCTCGAACTCTGGAAACACCATATATTTT. Translation: CAWSVSLSSNSGNTIYF. The rearrangement links TRBV30 to TRBJ1-3; D uncertain. Trimming left V 0 bases short and J 0 bases short, with 15 bases between. Germline V gene sequence: CDR1 GTSNPN, CDR2 SVGIG (reference sequence). The CDR3 is 17 residues long.

V is TRBV7-7 and J is TRBJ2-7, with 13 nucleotides matching TRBD2. Germline loops: CDR1 SSHAT, CDR2 FNYEAQ (reference sequence). The trim removed 5 bases at V and 5 bases at J, leaving 6 bases unmatched. CDR3 length: 15 residues. The CDR3 DNA follows: TGTGCCAGCAGCCCAAGCGGACTAGCGGGAGACGAGCAGTACTTC. Its protein product is CASSPSGLAGDEQYF.

The chain carries TRBV18 and TRBJ2-3, with unresolved D. Germline V lookup: CDR1 KGHSH, CDR2 LQKENI. With 0 bases removed from V and 4 bases from J, the gap between germline ends came to 14 bases. The CDR3 is 16 residues long. In DNA, the CDR3 is TGTGCCAGCTCACCACCAGAGAGGCCGCTGTCAGATACGCAGTATTTT. It specifies CASSPPERPLSDTQYF. The full variable domain, in which reference TRBV18 and TRBJ2-3 provide the parts outside the CDR3, is NAGVMQNPRHLVRRRGQEARLRCSPMKGHSHVYWYRQLPEEGLKFMVYLQKENIIDESGMPKERFSAEFPKEGPSILRIQQVVRGDSAAYFCASSPPERPLSDTQYFGPGTRLTVL.

The chain joins TRBV30 to TRBJ1-4; D might be TRBD1 (5 bases). The CDR3 runs 16 residues. Trimming pared 3 bases from V and 5 bases from J, leaving 19 bases between. CDR1 and CDR2 (germline): GTSNPN, SVGIG (reference sequence). CDR3 coding DNA: TGTGCCTGGAGCCGTCTCCTGGGGCAGATCAATGAAAAACTGTTTTTT. Protein sequence: CAWSRLLGQINEKLFF.

The chain carries TRBV7-7 and TRBJ2-2, with D perhaps matching TRBD2 (6 bases). V lost 3 bases and J lost 1, with 15 bases in between. CDR1 SSHAT and CDR2 FNYEAQ come from the germline V gene (reference sequence). The CDR3 consists of 17 residues. CDR3 nucleotide sequence: TGTGCCAGCAGCTTTTTTGGGGGGAGTAGGAACACCGGGGAGCTGTTTTTT. Amino acid sequence: CASSFFGGSRNTGELFF.